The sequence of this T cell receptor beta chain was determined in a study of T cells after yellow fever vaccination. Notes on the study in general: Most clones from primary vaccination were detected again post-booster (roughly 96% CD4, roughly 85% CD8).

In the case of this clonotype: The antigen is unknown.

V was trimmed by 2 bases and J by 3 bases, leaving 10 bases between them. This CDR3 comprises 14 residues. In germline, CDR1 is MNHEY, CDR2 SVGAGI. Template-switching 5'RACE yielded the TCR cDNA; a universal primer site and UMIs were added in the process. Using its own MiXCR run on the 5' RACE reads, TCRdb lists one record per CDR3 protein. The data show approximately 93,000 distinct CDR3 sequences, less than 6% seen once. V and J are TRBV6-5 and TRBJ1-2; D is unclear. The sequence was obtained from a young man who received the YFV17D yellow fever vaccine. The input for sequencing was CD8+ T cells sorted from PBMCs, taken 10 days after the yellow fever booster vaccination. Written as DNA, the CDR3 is TGTGCCAGCAGTTACCGCGGCGGGGACTATGGCTACACCTTC. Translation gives CASSYRGGDYGYTF.